This paragraph reports one T cell receptor beta chain. The source of the sample is a study of spatial heterogeneity in lung cancer. A single record per CDR3 protein comes from TCRdb applying MiXCR to the 5' RACE reads. The sample contains around 110,000 distinct CDR3 sequences, 12% of which appear only once. The length of the CDR3 is 13 residues. The ends lost 0 bases at V and 7 bases at J; junction bases unmatched: 2. The germline gives CDR1 SGHTA, CDR2 FQGNSA. Time point given: blood at routine non-recurrence follow-up after resection. Whole RNA, which was extracted from tumor, nontumor lung tissue or frozen PBMC, was sequenced without any cell sorting.

The starting material was PBMCs, obtained at follow-up. The genes are TRBV7-2 and TRBJ1-2; 7 bases line up with TRBD1. This clonotype was sampled from a male donor with early-stage non-small cell lung cancer. The CDR3 protein is CASSLATGAGYTF. The CDR3 DNA sequence: TGTGCCAGCAGCTTAGCCACAGGGGCTGGCTACACCTTC.